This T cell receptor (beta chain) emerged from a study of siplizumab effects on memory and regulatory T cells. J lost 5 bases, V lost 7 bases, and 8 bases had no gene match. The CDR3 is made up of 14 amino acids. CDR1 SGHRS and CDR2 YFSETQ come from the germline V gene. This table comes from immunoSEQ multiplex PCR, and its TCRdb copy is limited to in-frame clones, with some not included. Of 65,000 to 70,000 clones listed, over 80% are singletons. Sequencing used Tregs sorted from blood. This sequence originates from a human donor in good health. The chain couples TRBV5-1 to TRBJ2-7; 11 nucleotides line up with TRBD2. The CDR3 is CASQTSGSVDEQYF. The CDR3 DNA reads TGCGCCAGCCAAACTAGCGGGAGCGTCGACGAGCAGTACTTC.